This T cell receptor (beta chain) was identified during a study of cytomegalovirus exposure and HLA in healthy donors. V was trimmed by 5 bases and J by 3 bases, leaving 12 bases between them. Per the germline V gene, CDR1 is SGHNT and CDR2 is YENEEA. The CDR3 has 14 residues. Worth noting for this clone: Its target is not known.

Study findings and constraints: Accurate predictions that matched the HLA-A and HLA-B alleles of most subjects were reportedly made from TCR beta sequences. The later analysis indicated that the majority of CMV-associated TCR beta chains appeared HLA-restricted. It was likely that a cluster of highly shared sequence variants was a sequencing artifact.

Amplification used 60 Vbeta primers and 13 Jbeta primers. The repertoire was sequenced with immunoSEQ multiplex PCR; TCRdb's copy has only in-frame clones and lacks some. The data contain around 170,000 clones, approximately 79% of them singletons. The sequencing input was PBMCs. This chain uses TRBV11-3 with TRBJ2-3, with D tentatively TRBD1 (5 bases). The clonotype originates from a man in his forties or fifties in good health and CMV-seropositive. CDR3 nucleotides: TGTGCCAGCAGCCTAGGCGGACAAACAGATACGCAGTATTTT. This encodes CASSLGGQTDTQYF.